A single T cell receptor beta chain is shown here with its context. The data are from a study of blood T cell repertoires in COVID-19. Using immunoSEQ multiplex PCR, the repertoire was profiled, and TCRdb retains in-frame clones only, with some absent. Of fewer than 140,000 clones in the sample, approximately 84% were seen once. Germline CDR1 and CDR2: WSHSY and SAAADI. Trimming took off 3 bases at V and 4 bases at J, with 9 bases between the two ends. This CDR3 region has 13 residues. Material: peripheral blood. The chain is built from TRBV10-2 and TRBJ1-2; possibly TRBD1 for D (5 bases). This sequence was found in an older woman with acute or convalescent COVID-19. As DNA, the CDR3 is TGCGCCAGCAGTGACAGGGATCTCTATGGCTACACCTTC. Amino acid sequence: CASSDRDLYGYTF.